A selection of T cell receptor beta chains follows, all from one sample in a study of blood T cell repertoires in COVID-19. Clones were sequenced by immunoSEQ multiplex PCR, and TCRdb holds only the in-frame ones, with some missing. The sample yields approximately 21,000 clones, more than 80% seen once. The sequencing input was peripheral blood. Source of these receptors: a human donor in a cohort sampled during active COVID-19. Both conserved end residues are part of each CDR3. A D gene is named only where the DNA matches it firmly. Only part of the rows carry a size: once, few, many, or a class if the clone is expanded.

d_call | j_call | v_call | clone_size | cdr3_length | cdr3_aa | cdr3_nt
TRBD2 | TRBJ2-3 | TRBV5-1 | . | 15 | CASSPPSGGADTQYF | TGCGCCAGCAGCCCGCCTAGCGGGGGGGCAGATACGCAGTATTTT
. | TRBJ1-1 | TRBV29-1 | . | 11 | CSVDRPGEAFF | TGCAGCGTTGATCGCCCGGGAGAAGCTTTCTTT
. | TRBJ1-2 | TRBV5-1 | . | 13 | CASSFLGANGYTF | TGCGCCAGCAGCTTTCTGGGGGCTAATGGCTACACCTTC
TRBD2 | TRBJ2-1 | TRBV20-1 | . | 14 | CSASHQRGLEEQFF | TGCAGTGCTAGTCACCAGCGGGGGCTGGAAGAGCAGTTCTTC
. | TRBJ1-3 | TRBV10-3 | . | 15 | CAISGDSSSGNTIYF | TGTGCCATCAGCGGGGACTCTAGCTCTGGAAACACCATATATTTT
TRBD1 | TRBJ1-5 | TRBV5-1 | . | 14 | CASSPGQGGQPQHF | TGCGCCAGCAGCCCAGGACAGGGCGGGCAGCCCCAGCATTTT
TRBD1 | TRBJ1-1 | TRBV19 | . | 16 | CASIQGGRGQNTEAFF | TGTGCCAGTATCCAAGGGGGCCGGGGGCAAAACACTGAAGCTTTCTTT
. | TRBJ2-1 | TRBV15 | . | 16 | CATSRIAGFPYNEQFF | TGTGCCACCAGCAGGATTGCCGGGTTCCCCTACAATGAGCAGTTCTTC
. | TRBJ2-1 | TRBV6-4 | . | 14 | CASSDQGGAGEQFF | TGTGCCAGCAGTGACCAAGGTGGGGCGGGGGAGCAGTTCTTC
TRBD2 | TRBJ2-2 | TRBV19 | . | 16 | CASTPSGGTFTGELFF | TGTGCCAGTACCCCTAGCGGGGGTACATTTACCGGGGAGCTGTTTTTT
. | TRBJ1-6 | TRBV19 | few | 12 | CASSLGVAPLHF | TGTGCCAGTAGTCTCGGGGTAGCACCCCTCCACTTT
. | TRBJ2-2 | TRBV6-2/TRBV6-3 | . | 14 | CASSRKGGTGELFF | TGTGCCAGCAGTCGAAAGGGAGGCACCGGGGAGCTGTTTTTT
. | TRBJ1-2 | TRBV2 | . | 13 | CASSPSRDYGYTF | TGTGCCAGCAGTCCCTCAAGAGACTATGGCTACACCTTC
. | TRBJ1-2 | TRBV2 | . | 13 | CASSEKGGYGYTF | TGTGCCAGCAGTGAGAAGGGAGGTTATGGCTACACCTTC
. | TRBJ2-1 | TRBV9 | . | 12 | CASSVADNEQFF | TGTGCCAGCAGCGTAGCTGACAATGAGCAGTTCTTC
TRBD1 | TRBJ2-3 | TRBV11-3 | . | 14 | CASSRQGATDTQYF | TGTGCCAGCAGCCGTCAGGGGGCCACAGATACGCAGTATTTT
. | TRBJ2-7 | TRBV18 | few | 14 | CASSPRDTSYEQYF | TGTGCCAGCTCACCTAGGGACACCTCCTACGAGCAGTACTTC
. | TRBJ1-2 | TRBV6-5 | . | 13 | CASSHGTPDGYTF | TGTGCCAGCAGTCACGGGACACCTGATGGCTACACCTTC
TRBD1 | TRBJ2-5 | TRBV12-3/TRBV12-4 | . | 13 | CASSSRGRETQYF | TGTGCCAGCAGTTCCAGGGGGCGGGAGACCCAGTACTTC
. | TRBJ2-7 | TRBV18 | . | 15 | CASSPPNRPIYEQYF | TGTGCCAGCTCACCTCCAAACAGGCCGATCTACGAGCAGTACTTC